The present TCR beta chain was sequenced within a study of early stage breast cancer tumors. Clones were sequenced by immunoSEQ multiplex PCR, and TCRdb holds only the in-frame ones, with some missing. The table has 45,000 to 50,000 clones, roughly 83% seen once. This clone was observed a single time. Germline trimming cut 0 bases from V and 2 bases from J; bases unmatched to any gene: 4. This CDR3 contains 16 residues. Germline CDR1 reads SGHNT; CDR2 reads YYREEE (reference sequence). What was sequenced was blood. The chain has TRBV5-4 and TRBJ2-7; 11 bases are shared with TRBD2. The clonotype originates from a person in their fifties or sixties with breast cancer. CDR3 sequence: CASSLASTSGAYEQYF. CDR3 nucleotide sequence: TGTGCCAGCAGCTTGGCCTCGACTAGCGGGGCCTACGAGCAGTACTTC.